This TCR beta chain was identified in a study of cytomegalovirus exposure and HLA in healthy donors. Regarding this clone: Its antigen remains unidentified.

CDR1 is SGHTA, CDR2 FQGNSA, per germline. Trimming took 5 bases from V and 0 from J; bases not matched to a gene: 4. CDR3 size: 17 residues. The PCR was carried out with 60 Vbeta primers and 13 Jbeta primers. Clones were read by immunoSEQ multiplex PCR, and TCRdb kept only the in-frame ones, dropping some. The repertoire holds some 110,000 clones, with about four fifths as singletons. Study observations and caveats: TCR beta sequences reportedly predicted most subjects' HLA-A and HLA-B alleles accurately.

This sequence originates from a man aged 25 to 45 in good health and CMV-seropositive. This chain uses TRBV7-2 with TRBJ2-3; 14 nucleotides line up with TRBD2. The specimen sequenced was PBMCs. CDR3 in DNA: TGTGCCAGCAGCAGGCGGACTAGCGGGGGGAGCACAGATACGCAGTATTTT. This gives the protein CASSRRTSGGSTDTQYF.